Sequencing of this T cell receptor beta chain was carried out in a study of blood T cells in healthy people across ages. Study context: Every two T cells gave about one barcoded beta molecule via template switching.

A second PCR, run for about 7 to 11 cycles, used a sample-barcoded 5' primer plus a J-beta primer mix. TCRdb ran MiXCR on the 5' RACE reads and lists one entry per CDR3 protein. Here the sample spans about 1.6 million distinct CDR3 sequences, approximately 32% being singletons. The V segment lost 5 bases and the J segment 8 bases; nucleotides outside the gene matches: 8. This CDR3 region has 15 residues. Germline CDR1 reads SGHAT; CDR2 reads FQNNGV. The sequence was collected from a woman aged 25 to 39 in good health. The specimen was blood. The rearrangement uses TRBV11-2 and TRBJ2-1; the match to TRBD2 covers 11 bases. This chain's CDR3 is CASSARLAGSDEQFF. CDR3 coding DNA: TGTGCCAGCAGCGCCCGACTAGCGGGAAGTGATGAGCAGTTCTTC.